This TCR beta chain appears in the sequencing data of a study of cytomegalovirus exposure and HLA in healthy donors. Findings of the study overall: It was 150 to 200 TCR beta chains that were listed as cytomegalovirus-associated.

Some clones are missing from TCRdb's copy, which holds only in-frame ones; the method was immunoSEQ multiplex PCR. Among roughly 95,000 clones listed, less than 85% were seen once. The length of the CDR3 is 13 residues. V gave up 0 bases and J gave up 7 bases, with 7 bases separating them. CDR1 and CDR2 (germline): SGHRS, YFSETQ. To note about this clone: Antigen: not known.

The sequence was collected from a man younger than 35 in good health and CMV-seropositive. The specimen was PBMCs. The chain is built from TRBV5-1 and TRBJ2-2; TRBD2 might be the D (6 bases). CDR3 residues: CASSLAGGGELFF. CDR3 DNA: TGCGCCAGCAGCTTGGCCGGGGGCGGGGAGCTGTTTTTT. Together with reference TRBV5-1 and TRBJ2-2, the CDR3 gives the full variable domain: KAGVTQTPRYLIKTRGQQVTLSCSPISGHRSVSWYQQTPGQGLQFLFEYFSETQRNKGNFPGRFSGRQFSNSRSEMNVSTLELGDSALYLCASSLAGGGELFFGEGSRLTVL.